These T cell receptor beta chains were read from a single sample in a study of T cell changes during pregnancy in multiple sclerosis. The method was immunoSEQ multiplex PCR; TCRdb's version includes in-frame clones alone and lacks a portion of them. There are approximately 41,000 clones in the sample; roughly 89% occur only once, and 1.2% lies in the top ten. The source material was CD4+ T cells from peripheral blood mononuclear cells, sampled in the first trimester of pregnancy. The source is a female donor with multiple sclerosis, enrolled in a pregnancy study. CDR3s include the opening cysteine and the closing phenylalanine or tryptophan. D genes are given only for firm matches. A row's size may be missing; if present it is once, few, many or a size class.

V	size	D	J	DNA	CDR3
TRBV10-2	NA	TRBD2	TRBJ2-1	TGCGCCAGCAGACTAGCGGGAAATAATGAGCAGTTCTTC	CASRLAGNNEQFF
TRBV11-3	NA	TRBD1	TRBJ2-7	TGTGCCAGCAGCTTGGGACAGGGTAAATACTACGAGCAGTACTTC	CASSLGQGKYYEQYF
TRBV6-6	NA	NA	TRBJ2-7	TGTGCCAGCAGTTACTCGAGAGACTTGGGTCGAGGGGGTCAGTACTTC	CASSYSRDLGRGGQYF
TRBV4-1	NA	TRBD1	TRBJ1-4	TGCGCCAGCAGCCAAGCCCGGGACAGGGGGGCTGAAAAACTGTTTTTT	CASSQARDRGAEKLFF
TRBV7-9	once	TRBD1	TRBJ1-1	TGTGCCAGCAGCTTTTGGACAGGGAACACTGAAGCTTTCTTT	CASSFWTGNTEAFF
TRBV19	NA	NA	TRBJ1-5	TGTGCCAGTAGTATAGGCCGGGGGAGGGAGCCCCAGCATTTT	CASSIGRGREPQHF
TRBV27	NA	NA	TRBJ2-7	TGTGCCAGCAGCCAACAGGAGGGCGAGCAGTACTTC	CASSQQEGEQYF
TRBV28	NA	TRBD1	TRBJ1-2	TGTGCCAGCAGTTTATGGCGGGTTGGTATAAATGGAATGAGACAGGGGGCCCGGTATGGCTACACCTTC	CASSLWRVGINGMRQGARYGYTF
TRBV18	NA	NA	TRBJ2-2	TGTGCCAGCTCTAGGGGTACCGGGGAGCTGTTTTTT	CASSRGTGELFF
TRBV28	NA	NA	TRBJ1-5	TGTGCCAGCAGTTTCGCAGGGAGGCAGCCCCAGCATTTT	CASSFAGRQPQHF
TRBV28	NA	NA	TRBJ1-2	TGTGCCAGCGGGCAGATCTATGGCTACACCTTC	CASGQIYGYTF
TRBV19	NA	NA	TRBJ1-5	TGTGCCAGTAGGCTATCAGGGTGGCAGCCCCAGCATTTT	CASRLSGWQPQHF
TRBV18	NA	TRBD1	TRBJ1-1	TGTGCCAGCTCCCACGACAGGGCCATGAACACTGAAGCTTTCTTT	CASSHDRAMNTEAFF
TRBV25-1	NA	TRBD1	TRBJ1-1	TGTGCCAGCAGTTTTACAGGGGCGTACACTGAAGCTTTCTTT	CASSFTGAYTEAFF
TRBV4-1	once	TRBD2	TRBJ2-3	TGCGCCAGCAGCCAAGATTCTAGCGGGATGAACACAGATACGCAGTATTTT	CASSQDSSGMNTDTQYF
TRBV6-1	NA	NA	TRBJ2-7	TGTGCCACGACAATCCTGGCACAGCTCTCCTACGAGCAGTACTTC	CATTILAQLSYEQYF
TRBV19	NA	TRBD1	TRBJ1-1	TGTGCCAGTAGTCCGACAGGGTGGAGGAACACTGAAGCTTTCTTT	CASSPTGWRNTEAFF
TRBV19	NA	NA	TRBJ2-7	TGTGCCAGTAGACCGGGGGACTTCTCCTACGAGCAGTACTTC	CASRPGDFSYEQYF
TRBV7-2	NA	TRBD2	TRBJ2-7	TGTGCCAGCAGCTTCTTCGGGACTAGCGGGGCCTACGAGCAGTACTTC	CASSFFGTSGAYEQYF
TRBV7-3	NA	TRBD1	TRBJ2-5	TGTGCCAGCAGCTCCGGGACAGCGTACCAAGAGACCCAGTACTTC	CASSSGTAYQETQYF
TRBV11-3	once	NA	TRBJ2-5	TGTGCCAGCAGCTTAGGTTCTTCAGTCGGGGAGACCCAGTACTTC	CASSLGSSVGETQYF
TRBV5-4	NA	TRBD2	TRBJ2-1	TGTGCCAGCAGGTGGGGGGGGAGGGACAATGAGCAGTTCTTC	CASRWGGRDNEQFF
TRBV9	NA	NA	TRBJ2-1	TGTGCCAGCAGCCCCCTAGCGAGAAATTACAATGAGCAGTTCTTC	CASSPLARNYNEQFF
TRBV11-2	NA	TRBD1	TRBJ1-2	TGTGCCAGCAGCACGGGGGACAGGGACTATGGCTACACCTTC	CASSTGDRDYGYTF
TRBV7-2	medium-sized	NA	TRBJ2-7	TGTGCCAGCGCCCGTGGCGGAAGCTCCTACGAGCAGTACTTC	CASARGGSSYEQYF
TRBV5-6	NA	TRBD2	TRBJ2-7	TGTGCCAGCAGCTTAGCGGGAGTGGTTTCCTACGAGCAGTACTTC	CASSLAGVVSYEQYF
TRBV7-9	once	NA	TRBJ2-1	TGTGCCAGCAGCTGGCGGGGAACCGACCTTAAATCCCCTTACAATGAGCAGTTCTTC	CASSWRGTDLKSPYNEQFF
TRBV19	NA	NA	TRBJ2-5	TGTGCCAGTAGTATCTGGCCCCCCCAAGAGACCCAGTACTTC	CASSIWPPQETQYF
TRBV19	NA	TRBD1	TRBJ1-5	TGTGCCAGTAGTAAATGGGACAGGGATAATCAGCCCCAGCATTTT	CASSKWDRDNQPQHF